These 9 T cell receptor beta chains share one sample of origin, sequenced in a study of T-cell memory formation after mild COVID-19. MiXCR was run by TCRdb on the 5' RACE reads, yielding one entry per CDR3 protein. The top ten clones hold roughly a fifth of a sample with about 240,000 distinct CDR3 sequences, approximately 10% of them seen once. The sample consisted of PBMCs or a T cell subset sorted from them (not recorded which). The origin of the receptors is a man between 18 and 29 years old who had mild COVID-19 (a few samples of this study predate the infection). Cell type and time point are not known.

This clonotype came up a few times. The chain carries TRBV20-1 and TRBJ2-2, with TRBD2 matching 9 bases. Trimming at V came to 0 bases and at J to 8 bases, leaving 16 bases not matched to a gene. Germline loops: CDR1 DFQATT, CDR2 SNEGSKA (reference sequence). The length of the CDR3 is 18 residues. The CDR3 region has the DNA TGCAGTGCTAGAGACCCCTTTTCGCGGGGGGGCCGAAGTGGGGAGCTGTTTTTT. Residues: CSARDPFSRGGRSGELFF.

The CDR3 DNA is TGTGCCAGCAGTTACACTGGGGACTACGAGCAGTACGTC. Translated: CASSYTGDYEQYV. This rearrangement joins TRBV6-6 to TRBJ2-7, with D hard to call. Germline lookup yields CDR1 MNHNY and CDR2 SVGAGI (reference sequence). Trimming took 2 bases from V and 3 from J, leaving 8 bases between them. The CDR3 loop spans 13 amino acids.

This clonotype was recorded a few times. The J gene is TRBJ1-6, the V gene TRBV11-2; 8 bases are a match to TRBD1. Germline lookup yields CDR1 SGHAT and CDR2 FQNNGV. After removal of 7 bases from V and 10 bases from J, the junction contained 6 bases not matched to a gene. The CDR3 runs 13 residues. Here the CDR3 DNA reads TGTGCCAGCATGACTACAGGGGGATCACCCCTCCACTTT. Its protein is CASMTTGGSPLHF.

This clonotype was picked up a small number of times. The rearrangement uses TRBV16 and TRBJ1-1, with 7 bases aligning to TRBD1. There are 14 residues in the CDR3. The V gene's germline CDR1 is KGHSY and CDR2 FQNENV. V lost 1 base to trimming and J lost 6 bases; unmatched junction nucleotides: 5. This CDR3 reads CASSQFGRGAEAFF. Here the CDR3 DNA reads TGTGCCAGCAGCCAATTCGGCAGGGGGGCTGAAGCTTTCTTT.

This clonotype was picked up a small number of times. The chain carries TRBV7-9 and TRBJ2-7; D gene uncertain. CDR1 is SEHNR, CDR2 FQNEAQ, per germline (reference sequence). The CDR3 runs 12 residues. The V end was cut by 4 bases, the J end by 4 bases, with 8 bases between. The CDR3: CASSSLVYEQYF. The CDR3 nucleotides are TGTGCCAGCAGCTCCCTCGTGTACGAGCAGTACTTC. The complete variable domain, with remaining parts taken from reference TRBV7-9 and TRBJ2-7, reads DTGVSQNPRHKITKRGQNVTFRCDPISEHNRLYWYRQTLGQGPEFLTYFQNEAQLEKSRLLSDRFSAERPKGSFSTLEIQRTEQGDSAMYLCASSSLVYEQYFGPGTRLTVT.

Here the CDR3 DNA reads TGTGCCAGCAGCCCCCGGTTCCGTAACACTGAAGCTTTCTTT. It encodes CASSPRFRNTEAFF. The chain is built from TRBV6-5 and TRBJ1-1; D is uncertain. There are 14 residues in the CDR3. The ends were cut back, 6 bases at V and 2 bases at J, with 13 bases in the middle. The germline CDR1 and CDR2 sequences are MNHEY and SVGAGI.

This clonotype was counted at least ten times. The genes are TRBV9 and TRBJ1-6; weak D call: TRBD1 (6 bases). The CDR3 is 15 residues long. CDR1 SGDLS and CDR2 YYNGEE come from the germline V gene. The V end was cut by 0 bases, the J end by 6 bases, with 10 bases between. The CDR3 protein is CASSVAGATNSPLHF. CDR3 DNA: TGTGCCAGCAGCGTAGCAGGGGCAACTAATTCACCCCTCCACTTT.

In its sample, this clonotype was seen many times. The CDR3 loop is CASSLEQGLSKNIQYF. The CDR3 DNA sequence: TGTGCCAGCAGTCTAGAACAGGGACTTTCCAAAAACATTCAGTACTTC. The chain links TRBV7-6 to TRBJ2-4; possibly TRBD1 or TRBD2 for D (6 bases each). CDR1 is SGHVS and CDR2 is FNYEAQ in the germline V gene. V was shortened by 6 bases and J by 2 bases, with 17 bases between the two germline ends. The CDR3 runs to 16 residues.

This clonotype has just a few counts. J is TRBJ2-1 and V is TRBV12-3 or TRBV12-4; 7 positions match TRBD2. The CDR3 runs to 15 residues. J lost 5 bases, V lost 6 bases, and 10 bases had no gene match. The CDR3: CASSPVGGFDNEQFF. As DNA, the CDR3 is TGTGCCAGCAGCCCGGTGGGGGGGTTCGACAATGAGCAGTTCTTC.